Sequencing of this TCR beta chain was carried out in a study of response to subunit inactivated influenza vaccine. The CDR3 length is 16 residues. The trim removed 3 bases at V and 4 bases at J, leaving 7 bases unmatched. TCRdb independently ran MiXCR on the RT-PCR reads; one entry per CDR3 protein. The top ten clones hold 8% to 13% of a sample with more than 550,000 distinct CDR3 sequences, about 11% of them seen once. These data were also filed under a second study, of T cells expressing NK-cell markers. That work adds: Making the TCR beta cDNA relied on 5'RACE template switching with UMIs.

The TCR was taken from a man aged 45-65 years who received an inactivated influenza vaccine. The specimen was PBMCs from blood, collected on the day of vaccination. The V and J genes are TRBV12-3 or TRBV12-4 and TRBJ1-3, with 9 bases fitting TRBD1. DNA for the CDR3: TGTGCCAGCAGTTTTTGGACAGGGGCTGTCGGAAACACCATATATTTT. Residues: CASSFWTGAVGNTIYF.